This TCR beta chain originates from a study of OX40 agonist ivuxolimab in advanced cancers. The CDR3 spans 15 residues. Germline CDR1 reads MNHNY; CDR2 reads SVGAGI (reference sequence). The V gene lost 2 bases and the J gene lost 2 bases, with 9 bases spanning the gap. Clones were read by immunoSEQ multiplex PCR, and TCRdb kept only the in-frame ones, dropping some. The sample has tens of thousands of clones; about 90% are singletons. The chain combines TRBV6-6 with TRBJ2-2; maybe TRBD2 (6 bases). The TCR was taken from an adult with an advanced solid tumor such as melanoma, head and neck, liver or kidney cancer. The sample consisted of CD4+ or CD8+ T cells sorted from blood, taken in a trial of the OX40 agonist ivuxolimab. The CDR3 DNA is TGTGCCAGCAGTTACCGAGGACTAAACACCGGGGAGCTGTTTTTT. It codes for CASSYRGLNTGELFF.